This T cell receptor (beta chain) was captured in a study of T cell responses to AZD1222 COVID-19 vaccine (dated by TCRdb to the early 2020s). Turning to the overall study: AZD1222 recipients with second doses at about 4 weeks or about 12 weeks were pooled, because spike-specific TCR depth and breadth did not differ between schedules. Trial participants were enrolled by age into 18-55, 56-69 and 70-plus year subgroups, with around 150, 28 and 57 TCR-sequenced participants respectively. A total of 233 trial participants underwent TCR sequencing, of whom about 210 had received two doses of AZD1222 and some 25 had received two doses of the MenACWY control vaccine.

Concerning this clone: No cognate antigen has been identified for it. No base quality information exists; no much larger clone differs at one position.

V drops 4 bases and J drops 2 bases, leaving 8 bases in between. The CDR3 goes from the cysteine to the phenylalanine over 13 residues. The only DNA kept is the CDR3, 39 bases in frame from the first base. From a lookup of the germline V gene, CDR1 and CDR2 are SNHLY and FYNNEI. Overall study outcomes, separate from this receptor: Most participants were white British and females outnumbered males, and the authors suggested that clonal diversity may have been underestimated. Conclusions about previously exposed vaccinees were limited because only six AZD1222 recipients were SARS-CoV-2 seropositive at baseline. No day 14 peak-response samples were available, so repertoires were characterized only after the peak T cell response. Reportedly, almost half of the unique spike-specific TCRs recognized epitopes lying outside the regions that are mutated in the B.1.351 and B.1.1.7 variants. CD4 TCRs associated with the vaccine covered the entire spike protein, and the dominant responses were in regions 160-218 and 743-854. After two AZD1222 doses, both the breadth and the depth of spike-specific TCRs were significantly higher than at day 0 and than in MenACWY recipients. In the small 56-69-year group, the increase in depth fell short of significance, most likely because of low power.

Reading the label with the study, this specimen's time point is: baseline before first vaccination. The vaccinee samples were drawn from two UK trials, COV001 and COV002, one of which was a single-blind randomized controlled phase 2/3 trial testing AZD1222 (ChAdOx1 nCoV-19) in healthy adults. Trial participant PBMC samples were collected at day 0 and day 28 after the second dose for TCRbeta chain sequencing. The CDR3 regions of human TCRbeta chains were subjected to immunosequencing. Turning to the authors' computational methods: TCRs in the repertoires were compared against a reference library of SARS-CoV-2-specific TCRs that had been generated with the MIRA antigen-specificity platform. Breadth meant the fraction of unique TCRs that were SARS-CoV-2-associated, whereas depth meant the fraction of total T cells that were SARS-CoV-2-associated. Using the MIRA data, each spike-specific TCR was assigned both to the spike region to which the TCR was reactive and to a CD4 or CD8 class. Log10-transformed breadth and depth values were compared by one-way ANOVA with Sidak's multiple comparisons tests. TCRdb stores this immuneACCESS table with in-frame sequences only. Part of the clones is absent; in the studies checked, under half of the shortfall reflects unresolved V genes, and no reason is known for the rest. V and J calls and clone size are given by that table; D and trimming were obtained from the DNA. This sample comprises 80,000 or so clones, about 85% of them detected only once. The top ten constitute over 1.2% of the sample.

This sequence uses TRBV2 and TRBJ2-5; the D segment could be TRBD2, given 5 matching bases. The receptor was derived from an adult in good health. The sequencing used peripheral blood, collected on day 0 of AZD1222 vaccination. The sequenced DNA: TGTGCCAGCAGTGTAGAGGGACAAGAGACCCAGTACTTC. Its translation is CASSVEGQETQYF.